Presented here are 11 T cell receptor beta chains from one specimen sequenced in a study of cytomegalovirus exposure and HLA in healthy donors. This table comes from immunoSEQ multiplex PCR, and its TCRdb copy is limited to in-frame clones, with some not included. The sample carries 98,000 or so clones, 70% to 90% recorded once. Sequenced sample: PBMCs. Source of these receptors: a young woman in good health and CMV-seronegative.

This chain joins TRBV9 and TRBJ1-2; a weak D match, TRBD1 (5 bases). Germline CDR1 is SGDLS and CDR2 is YYNGEE. V was trimmed by 4 bases and J by 5 bases, leaving 9 bases between them. This CDR3 has 12 residues. The CDR3 spells CASSLDSYGYTF. As DNA, the CDR3 is TGTGCCAGCAGCTTAGACAGTTATGGCTACACCTTC.

The rearrangement joins TRBV5-1 to TRBJ2-1, with D possibly matching TRBD2 (6 bases). This CDR3 contains 14 residues. Germline V lookup: CDR1 SGHRS, CDR2 YFSETQ. V was trimmed by 0 bases and J by 5 bases, leaving 9 bases between them. CDR3 sequence reads: CASSLVRRDNEQFF. As DNA, the CDR3 is TGCGCCAGCAGCTTGGTTCGGAGGGACAATGAGCAGTTCTTC.

This chain joins TRBV7-2 and TRBJ2-3; 8 bases are shared with TRBD2. The CDR3 contains 18 residues. With 5 bases clipped from V and 2 bases from J, the junction kept 15 bases outside the gene matches. The germline V gene encodes CDR1 SGHTA and CDR2 FQGNSA. CDR3 amino acids: CASSRAAVRTSLTDTQYF. In nucleotides, the CDR3 is TGTGCCAGCAGCCGCGCCGCCGTCAGGACTAGCCTCACAGATACGCAGTATTTT.

The CDR3, as DNA: TGTGCCAGCAGTTTGCGGGACAGGGGTATCACCGGGGAGCTGTTTTTT. It translates to CASSLRDRGITGELFF. The chain has TRBV28 and TRBJ2-2, with TRBD1 identical over 10 bases. Germline values: CDR1 MDHEN, CDR2 SYDVKM. J lost 4 bases, V lost 3 bases, and 5 bases had no gene match. This CDR3 is 16 amino acids long.

The V gene is TRBV5-1, the J gene TRBJ1-6, with a tentative D call TRBD1 (6 bases). The V end was cut by 3 bases, the J end by 4 bases, with 23 bases between. The V gene's germline CDR1 is SGHRS and CDR2 YFSETQ. There are 19 residues in the CDR3. The CDR3 sequence: CASSYSTVWGHGYNSPLHF. The DNA for the CDR3 is TGCGCCAGCAGCTATTCCACTGTATGGGGACACGGGTATAATTCACCCCTCCACTTT.

This sequence joins TRBV28 and TRBJ2-7; D remains unclear. The V end was cut by 7 bases, the J end by 2 bases, with 18 bases between. The CDR3 is made up of 15 amino acids. The germline V gene encodes CDR1 MDHEN and CDR2 SYDVKM. The DNA for the CDR3 is TGTGCCAGCAAATCAAGTGTCCACTTGACCTACGAGCAGTACTTC. It translates to CASKSSVHLTYEQYF.

V usage is TRBV7-9 and J usage is TRBJ1-1; tentative D call: TRBD1 (6 bases). CDR1 SEHNR and CDR2 FQNEAQ come from the germline V gene (reference sequence). The length of the CDR3 is 13 residues. V was shortened by 3 bases and J by 4 bases, with 9 bases between the two germline ends. The CDR3 nucleotides read TGTGCCAGCAGCTTGGACAGTACCACTGAAGCTTTCTTT. The encoded protein is CASSLDSTTEAFF.

The V call is TRBV9, the J call TRBJ2-7, with a tentative D call TRBD2 (6 bases). This CDR3 has 15 residues. V gave up 4 bases and J gave up 5 bases, with 19 bases separating them. Germline V gene data show CDR1 as SGDLS and CDR2 as YYNGEE. The CDR3 loop is CASSPGGATQDEQYF. For the CDR3, the DNA is TGTGCCAGCAGCCCCGGGGGAGCCACCCAGGACGAGCAGTACTTC.

The chain carries TRBV7-8 and TRBJ1-2; D gene ambiguous. Deletions cut 5 bases from V and 4 bases from J, with 17 bases between. Germline CDR1 reads SGHVS; CDR2 reads FQNEAQ. The CDR3 sequence is 15 residues long. The CDR3 DNA follows: TGTGCCAGCAGCCTAGACGCGGCGGTGAGCTATGGCTACACCTTC. Its translation is CASSLDAAVSYGYTF.

The chain employs TRBV19 and TRBJ1-5; the match to TRBD1 covers 8 bases. Losses at the gene ends were 5 bases for V and 4 bases for J; bases not matched to a gene: 10. The CDR3 contains 16 residues. Looked up from germline, CDR1 is LNHDA and CDR2 is SQIVND (reference sequence). The CDR3 bases are TGTGCCAGTAGTCCCCAGGGGGCGTTGGGAAATCAGCCCCAGCATTTT. Residues: CASSPQGALGNQPQHF.

The chain joins TRBV6-1 to TRBJ1-6; 8 bases fit TRBD1. The CDR3 contains 15 residues. Losses at the gene ends were 1 base for V and 9 bases for J; bases not matched to a gene: 5. The germline V gene has CDR1 MNHNS and CDR2 SASEGT. This CDR3 reads CASSEVGQGSSPLHF. As DNA, the CDR3 is TGTGCCAGCAGTGAAGTCGGACAGGGTAGTTCACCCCTCCACTTT.